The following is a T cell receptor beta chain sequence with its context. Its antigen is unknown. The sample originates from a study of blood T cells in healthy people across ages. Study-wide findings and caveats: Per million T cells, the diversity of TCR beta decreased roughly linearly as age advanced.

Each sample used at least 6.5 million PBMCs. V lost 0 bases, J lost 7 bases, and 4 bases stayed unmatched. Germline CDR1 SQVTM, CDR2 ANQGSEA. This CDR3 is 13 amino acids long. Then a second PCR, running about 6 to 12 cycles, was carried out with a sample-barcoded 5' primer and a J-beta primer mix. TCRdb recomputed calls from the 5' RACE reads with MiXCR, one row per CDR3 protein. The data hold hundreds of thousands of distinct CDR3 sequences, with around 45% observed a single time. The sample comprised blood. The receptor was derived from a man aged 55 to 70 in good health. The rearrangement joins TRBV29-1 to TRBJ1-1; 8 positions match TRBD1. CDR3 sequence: CSVEDTGTGEAFF. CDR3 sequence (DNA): TGCAGCGTTGAAGATACGGGGACAGGTGAAGCTTTCTTT.